This note documents a single TCR beta chain sequence. There is no known antigen for this receptor. Qualities for individual bases were not recorded, and no much larger clone is one base off. Whole blood was collected in K2EDTA tubes by collaborating institutions according to the institutions' own protocols. For TCRbeta analysis, collaborator samples were shipped as frozen whole blood, as isolated PBMCs, or as DNA extracted from either sample type. The immunoSEQ Assay, a bias-controlled multiplex PCR, was used to amplify TCRbeta CDR3 regions from genomic DNA. The original methods were these. Within the assay, amplification of reference gene primers was used to estimate how many nucleated cells each sample contained. To quantify the absolute abundance of each unique TCRbeta CDR3 rearrangement, sequence reads were collapsed and filtered. For each sample, productive Simpson clonality was calculated by taking the square root of Simpson's diversity index across productive rearrangements. Held by TCRdb, this immuneACCESS table contains in-frame sequences only and omits some clones. Under half of the omission traces to an unresolved V gene where checked; the cause of the rest is unknown. V and J calls and clone size are as listed in that table; D and trimming were resolved from the DNA. Present in this sample are roughly 100,000 clones, about 90% of which were seen just once. Of the sample, approximately 3.5% falls within the top ten clones.

The junction carries 11 bases between V and J, which are trimmed by 1 base and 8 bases respectively. Taken from cysteine to phenylalanine, the CDR3 has 14 residues. The sequence is cut down to CDR3 DNA, 42 bases in frame from base 1. From a lookup of the germline V gene (reference sequence), CDR1 and CDR2 are SEHNR and FQNEAQ. This record comes from a study of blood T cell repertoires in COVID-19 (dated by TCRdb to 2018 to 2020). Study-wide context: The collaborator samples originated in the United States, Italy and Spain and spanned the acute and convalescent phases of COVID-19. The prospective study material was composed of cDNA or gDNA derived from T cells, B-cell-depleted T cells, or PBMCs. The dataset comprised deeply sampled blood TCRbeta repertoires from subjects exposed to, actively infected with, or recovered from COVID-19. The repertoires were released in a freely available public database intended as a resource for research on the immune response to SARS-CoV-2. The samples were drawn from two sources: the first 160 participants of the ongoing ImmuneRACE study, and over 950 subjects contributed by 6 global collaborators. Nearly every sample came with metadata listing a de-identified subject ID, COVID-19 status, age in years and sex. HLA class I and class II types, where available, came from metadata supplied by the sample provider rather than from assay-based typing.

Study-level results and caveats: Clinical and demographic metadata were provided uncurated, with the amount varying by source and participant.

The sequencing input was peripheral blood. The chain is made from TRBV7-9 and TRBJ1-4; TRBD1 is perhaps the D gene, given 6 matching bases. The TCR sequence derives from a human donor in a cohort sampled during active COVID-19. The CDR3 has the sequence CASSLEQGGEKLFF. The DNA sequence is TGTGCCAGCAGCTTAGAACAGGGTGGGGAAAAACTGTTTTTT.